This T cell receptor (beta chain) is from a study of T-cell reconstitution after alpha-beta-depleted transplantation in children. CDR1 SGHAT and CDR2 FQDESV come from the germline V gene (reference sequence). V trimming: 5 bases; J trimming: 0 bases; junction bases outside the gene matches: 14. The CDR3 runs to 19 residues. Unique molecular identifiers tagged the TCRbeta library. Each CDR3 protein gets one entry after TCRdb re-called the PCR reads with MiXCR. The sample shows hundreds of thousands of distinct CDR3 sequences, under 15% of them seen only once. The rearrangement uses TRBV11-1 and TRBJ2-1; TRBD2 aligns across 9 bases. This clonotype was obtained from a girl aged 2 to 10 with congenital amegakaryocytic thrombocytopenia, due to receive a stem cell transplant. Sequencing used PBMCs, obtained before TCRalphabeta/CD19-depleted stem cell transplant. DNA of the CDR3: TGTGCCAGCAGCCCCTTATTTAGCGGGAGTGGAATCTCCTACAATGAGCAGTTCTTC. This gives the protein CASSPLFSGSGISYNEQFF.